This T cell receptor beta chain was identified in a study of Graves' ophthalmopathy and Graves' hyperthyroidism. RNA transcripts yielded amplified TCR beta CDR3 regions. The authors performed first-round RT-PCR with HTBI primers and then a second-round multiplex PCR. TCRdb reprocessed the multiplex PCR reads with MiXCR, giving one entry per CDR3 protein. The sample has hundreds of thousands of distinct CDR3 sequences, about two fifths seen once; the top ten hold under 3.5%. Germline CDR1 LGHNA, CDR2 YSLEER. The CDR3 has 19 residues. J was trimmed by 4 bases and V by 4 bases; bases with no gene match: 21. Other autoimmune disease, uncontrolled infection, pregnancy and lactation led to exclusion.

Sequencing was done on a sample of peripheral blood. This chain connects TRBV4-3 to TRBJ1-1, with 7 bases lining up with TRBD1. The source of this sequence is an adult man with Graves' ophthalmopathy. CDR3 sequence: CASSRDLNRGGFGGTEAFF. CDR3 nucleotides: TGCGCCAGCAGCCGAGATCTAAACAGGGGCGGTTTTGGGGGCACTGAAGCTTTCTTT.